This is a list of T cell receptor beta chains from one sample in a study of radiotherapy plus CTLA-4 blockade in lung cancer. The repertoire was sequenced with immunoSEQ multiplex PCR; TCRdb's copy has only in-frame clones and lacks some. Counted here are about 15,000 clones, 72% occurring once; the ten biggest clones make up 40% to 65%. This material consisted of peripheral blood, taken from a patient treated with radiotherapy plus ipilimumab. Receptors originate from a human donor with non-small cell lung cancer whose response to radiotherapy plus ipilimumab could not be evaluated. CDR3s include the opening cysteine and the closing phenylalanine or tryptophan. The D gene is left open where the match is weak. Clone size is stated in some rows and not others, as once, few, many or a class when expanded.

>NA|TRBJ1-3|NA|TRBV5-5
CASSLGPGHANSGNTIYF
TGTGCCAGCAGCTTGGGTCCAGGACACGCCAACTCTGGAAACACCATATATTTT
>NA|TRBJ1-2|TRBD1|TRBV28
CASSSFSSPLRGAPANYGYTF
TGTGCCAGCAGTTCCTTTTCCTCCCCCCTCAGGGGGGCCCCTGCTAACTATGGCTACACCTTC
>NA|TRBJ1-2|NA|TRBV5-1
CASSLDPGRVYGYTF
TGCGCCAGCAGCTTGGACCCAGGGAGGGTCTATGGCTACACCTTC
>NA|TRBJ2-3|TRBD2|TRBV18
CASSPKTSGGASDTQYF
TGTGCCAGCTCACCAAAAACTAGCGGGGGGGCTTCAGATACGCAGTATTTT
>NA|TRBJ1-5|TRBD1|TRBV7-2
CASSSDRGGAVQHF
TGTGCCAGCAGCTCGGACAGGGGAGGGGCAGTCCAGCATTTT
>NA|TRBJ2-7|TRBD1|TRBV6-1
CASKARQGAYEQYF
TGTGCCAGCAAAGCGAGACAGGGGGCCTACGAGCAGTACTTC
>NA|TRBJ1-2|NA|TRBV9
CASSAIFTPLYGYTF
TGTGCCAGCAGCGCAATCTTCACACCGCTCTATGGCTACACCTTC
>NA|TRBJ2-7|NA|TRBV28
CASSFLLVDRTYEQYF
TGTGCCAGCAGTTTCCTTTTGGTTGACAGAACCTACGAGCAGTACTTC
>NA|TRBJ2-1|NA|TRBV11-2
CASSFQGIGEQFF
TGTGCCAGCAGCTTCCAGGGCATCGGTGAGCAGTTCTTC
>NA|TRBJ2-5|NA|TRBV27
CASSFGGTVGETQYF
TGTGCCAGCAGTTTTGGGGGGACGGTAGGAGAGACCCAGTACTTC
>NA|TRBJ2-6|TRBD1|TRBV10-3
CAIPRGDREGPSGANVLTF
TGTGCCATCCCTAGGGGGGACAGGGAGGGCCCCAGTGGGGCCAACGTCCTGACTTTC
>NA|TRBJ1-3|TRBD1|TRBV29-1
CSGRDSDSGNTIYF
TGCAGCGGCCGGGACAGTGACTCTGGAAACACCATATATTTT
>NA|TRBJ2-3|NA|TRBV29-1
CSVENRGGEADTQYF
TGCAGCGTTGAAAATCGAGGAGGAGAGGCAGATACGCAGTATTTT
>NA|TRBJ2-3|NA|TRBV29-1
CSGARTDTDTQYF
TGCAGCGGGGCTAGGACTGACACAGATACGCAGTATTTT
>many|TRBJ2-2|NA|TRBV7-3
CASSQMNTGELFF
TGTGCCAGCAGCCAGATGAACACCGGGGAGCTGTTTTTT
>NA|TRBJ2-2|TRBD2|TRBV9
CASSVGLAGNTGELFF
TGTGCCAGCAGCGTGGGACTAGCGGGGAACACCGGGGAGCTGTTTTTT
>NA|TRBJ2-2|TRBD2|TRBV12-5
CASGSGTSLPGELFF
TGTGCTAGTGGTTCCGGGACTAGTCTGCCCGGGGAGCTGTTTTTT
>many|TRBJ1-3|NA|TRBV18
CASSSSGGANGNTIYF
TGTGCCAGCTCATCCTCCGGCGGGGCTAATGGAAACACCATATATTTT
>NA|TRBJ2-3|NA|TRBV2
CASNFGTNTDTQYF
TGTGCCAGCAATTTCGGGACAAACACAGATACGCAGTATTTT
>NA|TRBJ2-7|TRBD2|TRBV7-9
CASEPSGGRGEQYF
TGTGCCAGCGAACCTAGCGGGGGCAGAGGGGAGCAGTACTTC
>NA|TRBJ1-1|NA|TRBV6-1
CASSTRTENTEAFF
TGTGCCAGCAGTACTCGGACAGAGAACACTGAAGCTTTCTTT
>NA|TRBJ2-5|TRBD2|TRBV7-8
CASSLGKIAGMWGETQYF
TGTGCCAGCAGCTTAGGGAAAATAGCGGGGATGTGGGGAGAGACCCAGTACTTC
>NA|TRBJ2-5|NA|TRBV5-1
CASRWAGQETQYF
TGCGCCAGCAGATGGGCCGGCCAAGAGACCCAGTACTTC
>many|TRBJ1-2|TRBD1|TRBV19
CASSRDRGPGGYGYTF
TGTGCCAGTAGCCGGGACAGGGGCCCGGGGGGCTATGGCTACACCTTC
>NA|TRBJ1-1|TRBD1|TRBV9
CASSPGTVRLNTEAFF
TGTGCCAGCAGCCCCGGGACAGTCCGCCTGAACACTGAAGCTTTCTTT
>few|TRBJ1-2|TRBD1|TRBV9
CASSAGGQGRGYTF
TGTGCCAGCAGCGCGGGGGGACAGGGAAGGGGCTACACCTTC
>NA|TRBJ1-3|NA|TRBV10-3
CAITQGHLESSGNTIYF
TGTGCCATCACCCAAGGACACTTGGAAAGCTCTGGAAACACCATATATTTT
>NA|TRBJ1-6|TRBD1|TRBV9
CASSVTGDSYNSPLHF
TGTGCCAGCAGCGTGACAGGGGATTCCTATAATTCACCCCTCCACTTT
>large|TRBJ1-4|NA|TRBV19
CASSMGPSYRTNEKLFF
TGTGCCAGTAGTATGGGCCCATCGTACAGAACTAATGAAAAACTGTTTTTT
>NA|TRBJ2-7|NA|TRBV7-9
CASSLDGRDYEQYF
TGTGCCAGCAGCTTAGATGGGCGGGACTACGAGCAGTACTTC
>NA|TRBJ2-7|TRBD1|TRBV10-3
CAIRGTGGPFYEQYF
TGTGCCATCAGGGGGACAGGGGGCCCCTTTTACGAGCAGTACTTC
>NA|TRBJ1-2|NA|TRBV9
CASSVSGIANYGYTF
TGTGCCAGCAGCGTATCAGGGATAGCTAACTATGGCTACACCTTC
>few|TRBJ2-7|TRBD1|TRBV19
CASSRDRVVDEQYF
TGTGCCAGTAGTCGGGACAGGGTAGTCGACGAGCAGTACTTC
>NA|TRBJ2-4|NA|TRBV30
CAWSVGLRILDRYLAKNIQYF
TGTGCCTGGAGTGTAGGCTTGAGGATACTCGACAGATATCTAGCCAAAAACATTCAGTACTTC
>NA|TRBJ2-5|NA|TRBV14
CASSQDSTEQETQYF
TGTGCCAGCAGCCAAGATTCGACGGAGCAAGAGACCCAGTACTTC
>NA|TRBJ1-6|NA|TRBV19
CASTLQGLSSPLHF
TGTGCCAGTACCCTACAGGGTCTTTCTTCACCCCTCCACTTT
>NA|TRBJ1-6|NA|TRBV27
CASSIYRDNYFNSPLHF
TGTGCCAGCAGTATATACCGGGACAACTATTTTAATTCACCCCTCCACTTT
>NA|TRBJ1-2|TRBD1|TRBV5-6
CASSLEGGVYGYTF
TGTGCCAGCAGCTTGGAAGGGGGCGTCTATGGCTACACCTTC
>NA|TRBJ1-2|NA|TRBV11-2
CASSFINYGYTF
TGTGCCAGCAGCTTTATTAACTATGGCTACACCTTC
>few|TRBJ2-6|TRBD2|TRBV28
CASWGIPGGLSGANVLTF
TGTGCCAGCTGGGGTATACCGGGGGGGCTCTCTGGGGCCAACGTCCTGACTTTC
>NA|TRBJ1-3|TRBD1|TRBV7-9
CASSPRTGTGFNTIYF
TGTGCCAGCAGCCCCCGGACAGGCACGGGTTTCAACACCATATATTTT
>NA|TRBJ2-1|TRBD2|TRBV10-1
CASSPSSGGDEQFF
TGCGCCAGCAGTCCATCTAGCGGGGGCGATGAGCAGTTCTTC
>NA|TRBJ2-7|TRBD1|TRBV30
CAWRERGGSPYEQYF
TGTGCCTGGAGAGAAAGAGGGGGCAGTCCCTACGAGCAGTACTTC
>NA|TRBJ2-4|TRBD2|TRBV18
CASSPTTSGSAKNIQYF
TGTGCCAGCTCACCGACGACTAGCGGGTCAGCCAAAAACATTCAGTACTTC
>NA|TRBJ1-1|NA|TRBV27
CASAWRLGDTEPFF
TGTGCCAGCGCCTGGAGGTTGGGGGACACTGAACCTTTCTTT
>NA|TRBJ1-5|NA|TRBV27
CASSLSGAQPQHF
TGTGCCAGCAGTTTATCAGGGGCTCAGCCCCAGCATTTT
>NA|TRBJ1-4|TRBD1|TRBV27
CASSKIGTGDEKLFF
TGTGCCAGCAGCAAAATCGGGACAGGGGATGAAAAACTGTTTTTT
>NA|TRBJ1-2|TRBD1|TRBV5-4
CASSLAGGQVANYGYTF
TGTGCCAGCAGCTTGGCCGGAGGACAGGTCGCTAACTATGGCTACACCTTC
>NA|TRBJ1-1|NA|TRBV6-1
CASRIIRGFNTEAFF
TGTGCCAGCAGGATTATCCGGGGTTTCAACACTGAAGCTTTCTTT